The 22 T cell receptor beta chains below all came from one sample that was sequenced in a study of blood T cell repertoires in COVID-19. Produced via immunoSEQ multiplex PCR; TCRdb's table is partial and in-frame only. The sample lists roughly 380,000 clones, around 91% occurring once. Specimen: peripheral blood. Every receptor here comes from a woman in her thirties or forties with COVID-19, enrolled during active disease.

This chain uses TRBV5-1 with TRBJ1-1; 8 bases are shared with TRBD1. Germline V gene data show CDR1 as SGHRS and CDR2 as YFSETQ. V dropped 4 bases and J dropped 4; count of bases not matched to a gene: 6. The CDR3 is 14 residues long. The CDR3 is CASSPQGAVTEAFF. CDR3 DNA sequence: TGCGCCAGCAGCCCGCAGGGGGCGGTCACTGAAGCTTTCTTT.

This clone was detected once. DNA for the CDR3: TGTGCCAGCAGCGTCTTAGCGGGGGGCCCAAACACCGGGGAGCTGTTTTTT. Translated, it gives CASSVLAGGPNTGELFF. This sequence joins TRBV9 and TRBJ2-2, with 10 bases lining up with TRBD2. The CDR3 spans 17 residues. Losses at the gene ends were 2 bases for V and 2 bases for J; bases not matched to a gene: 6. CDR1 SGDLS and CDR2 YYNGEE come from the germline V gene.

The chain carries TRBV13 and TRBJ2-3, with TRBD1 matching over 7 bases. CDR1 is PRHDT and CDR2 is FYEKMQ in the germline V gene (reference sequence). Unmatched junction bases numbered 7, after V lost 5 bases and J lost 2 bases. The CDR3 sequence is 15 residues long. The CDR3 here is CASSILQGHTDTQYF. CDR3 DNA: TGTGCCAGCAGCATCCTACAGGGGCACACAGATACGCAGTATTTT.

The V and J genes are TRBV11-3 and TRBJ1-3; perhaps TRBD1 as D (5 bases). Germline values: CDR1 SGHNT, CDR2 YENEEA. The CDR3 sequence is 17 residues long. The ends were cut back, 3 bases at V and 2 bases at J, with 17 bases in the middle. Written as DNA, the CDR3 is TGTGCCAGCAGCTTGTTTTCCGGAGGGGACGCTGGAAACACCATATATTTT. Protein sequence: CASSLFSGGDAGNTIYF.

J is TRBJ1-2 and V is TRBV7-2, with 7 bases fitting TRBD1. Germline CDR1 and CDR2: SGHTA and FQGNSA. The junction had 8 bases not matched to a gene; V was cut back by 2 bases and J by 2 bases. The CDR3 has 16 amino acids. The CDR3 loop reads CASSLMGTVQNYGYTF. For the CDR3, the DNA is TGTGCCAGCAGCTTAATGGGGACAGTCCAGAACTATGGCTACACCTTC.

The chain combines TRBV6-5 with TRBJ1-1, with TRBD1 matching over 7 bases. The trim removed 7 bases at V and 1 base at J, leaving 6 bases unmatched. Germline CDR1 reads MNHEY; CDR2 reads SVGAGI. This CDR3 is 14 amino acids long. In nucleotides, the CDR3 is TGTGCCAGCACCAAAAGGGGGCAGAACACTGAAGCTTTCTTT. It specifies CASTKRGQNTEAFF.

The chain employs TRBV6-6 and TRBJ1-4; 8 nucleotides match TRBD1. Trimming cost V 3 bases and J 8 bases; bases outside gene matches: 8. The CDR3 runs 15 residues. The V gene's germline CDR1 is MNHNY and CDR2 SVGAGI (reference sequence). The CDR3 region has the DNA TGTGCCAGCAGTTATTCAGGACAGGGAGTCGAAAAACTGTTTTTT. Its protein is CASSYSGQGVEKLFF.

The V call is TRBV5-4, the J call TRBJ2-5, with D perhaps TRBD2 (5 bases). Trimming cost V 2 bases and J 4 bases, with 15 bases left between them. The CDR3 is 15 residues long. CDR1 is SGHNT and CDR2 is YYREEE in the germline V gene (reference sequence). CDR3 bases: TGTGCCAGCAGCTTTGGAGAGGACTTGGGAGAGACCCAGTACTTC. As protein: CASSFGEDLGETQYF.

V is TRBV24-1 and J is TRBJ2-5, with 7 bases fitting TRBD1. This CDR3 region has 13 residues. Germline CDR1 reads KGHDR; CDR2 reads SFDVKD. Losses at the gene ends were 5 bases for V and 5 bases for J; bases not matched to a gene: 4. The CDR3: CATSAGGQETQYF. CDR3 in DNA: TGTGCCACCAGTGCAGGGGGTCAGGAGACCCAGTACTTC.

The chain carries TRBV12-5 and TRBJ2-5, with 8 positions matching TRBD2. V lost 0 bases to trimming and J lost 3 bases; unmatched junction nucleotides: 6. Per the germline V gene, CDR1 is LGHNT and CDR2 is FRNRAP. The CDR3 contains 16 residues. The CDR3 reads CASGLVRDSGKETQYF. The DNA of the CDR3 is TGTGCTAGTGGTTTGGTAAGGGATAGCGGGAAAGAGACCCAGTACTTC.

The V gene is TRBV5-1, the J gene TRBJ1-1; no firm D call. CDR3 length equals 14 residues. Per the germline V gene, CDR1 is SGHRS and CDR2 is YFSETQ. Trimming removed 1 base from V and 0 bases from J, with 7 bases in between. The CDR3 protein is CASSLLSLNTEAFF. In DNA form, the CDR3 reads TGCGCCAGCAGCTTGTTAAGCCTGAACACTGAAGCTTTCTTT. The variable domain in full, with the rest retrieved from reference TRBV5-1 and TRBJ1-1, is KAGVTQTPRYLIKTRGQQVTLSCSPISGHRSVSWYQQTPGQGLQFLFEYFSETQRNKGNFPGRFSGRQFSNSRSEMNVSTLELGDSALYLCASSLLSLNTEAFFGQGTRLTVV.

This chain links TRBV3-1 (or the pseudogene TRBV3-2) with TRBJ2-1; 8 bases match TRBD2. J was trimmed by 6 bases and V by 3 bases; bases with no gene match: 4. The CDR3 runs to 14 residues. Germline V lookup: CDR1 LGHDT, CDR2 YNNKEL (reference sequence). The CDR3, as DNA: TGTGCCAGCAGCCACGATACTAGCGGCAATGAGCAGTTCTTC. Protein: CASSHDTSGNEQFF.

This chain links TRBV28 with TRBJ2-6, with D possibly matching TRBD1 (6 bases). Trimming cost V 6 bases and J 0 bases, with 12 bases left between them. The CDR3 runs 16 residues. Germline V gene lookup returns CDR1 MDHEN and CDR2 SYDVKM. CDR3 residues: CASSGQWGSGANVLTF. CDR3 in DNA: TGTGCCAGCAGCGGACAGTGGGGCTCTGGGGCCAACGTCCTGACTTTC. Looking up the rest from reference TRBV28 and TRBJ2-6 gives the full variable domain: DVKVTQSSRYLVKRTGEKVFLECVQDMDHENMFWYRQDPGLGLRLIYFSYDVKMKEKGDIPEGYSVSREKKERFSLILESASTNQTSMYLCASSGQWGSGANVLTFGAGSRLTVL.

The CDR3 DNA is TGTGCCAGCAGCTTAAGCGGACTTGATGGCTACACCTTC. Translated: CASSLSGLDGYTF. The V call is TRBV7-3, the J call TRBJ1-2, with D unclear. Trimming pared 1 base from V and 6 bases from J, leaving 9 bases between. There are 13 residues in the CDR3. Germline CDR1 reads SGHTA; CDR2 reads FQGTGA.

The chain uses TRBV19 and TRBJ2-3, with D maybe TRBD2 (6 bases). CDR1 LNHDA and CDR2 SQIVND come from the germline V gene (reference sequence). Trimming took off 5 bases at V and 4 bases at J, with 13 bases between the two ends. The CDR3 sequence is 14 residues long. CDR3 sequence: CASSALSSADTQYF. CDR3 bases: TGTGCCAGTAGTGCCCTCTCTAGCGCAGATACGCAGTATTTT.

A remark on this clone: Mismatch with germline at one junction end may stem from a read error. J is TRBJ2-2 and V is TRBV7-7, with D unresolved. The CDR3 length is 15 residues. The germline V gene encodes CDR1 SSHAT and CDR2 FNYEAQ (reference sequence). The CDR3 here is CASSLGTSNTGELFF. The CDR3 coding sequence is TGTGCTAGCAGCTTAGGTACATCGAACACCGGGGAGCTGTTTTTT.

This chain connects TRBV28 to TRBJ2-2; 8 bases map to TRBD2. CDR3 length: 15 residues. In germline, CDR1 is MDHEN, CDR2 SYDVKM. The V and J ends lost 7 bases and 6 bases, in that order; junction bases with no gene match: 10. CDR3 bases: TGTGCCAGCATCCCACCGGGAGGGCGGGCCGGGGAGCTGTTTTTT. Its protein is CASIPPGGRAGELFF.

The chain joins TRBV4-3 to TRBJ1-5; TRBD1 might be the D (6 bases). Germline V gene data show CDR1 as LGHNA and CDR2 as YSLEER. With 0 bases removed from V and 2 bases from J, the gap between germline ends came to 14 bases. The CDR3 is made up of 17 amino acids. The CDR3, as DNA: TGCGCCAGCAGCCAAGATCGTAGAGGGGGAGGCAATCAGCCCCAGCATTTT. It is translated as CASSQDRRGGGNQPQHF.

The chain combines TRBV27 with TRBJ1-1; D may be TRBD1 (5 bases). The V end lost 5 bases, the J end lost 5 bases, and 15 bases lay between the germline ends. This CDR3 has 14 amino acids. CDR1 is MNHEY and CDR2 is SMNVEV in the germline V gene (reference sequence). CDR3 in DNA: TGTGCCAGCAGTCCACCTTACGGGGGAACTGAAGCTTTCTTT. Its protein product is CASSPPYGGTEAFF.

The chain couples TRBV6-5 to TRBJ1-1; a weak D match, TRBD1 (5 bases). V was clipped by 5 bases and J by 0 bases, with 10 bases between them. This CDR3 is 14 amino acids long. Per the germline V gene, CDR1 is MNHEY and CDR2 is SVGAGI. The DNA of the CDR3 is TGTGCCAGCAGTACACAGGCCTTGAACACTGAAGCTTTCTTT. This encodes CASSTQALNTEAFF.

The V gene is TRBV28, the J gene TRBJ2-3; 7 bases map to TRBD2. With V trimmed by 1 base and J by 4 bases, 5 bases remained unmatched. The germline CDR1 and CDR2 sequences are MDHEN and SYDVKM. The CDR3 has 15 residues. CDR3 sequence reads: CASSLLGEGSDTQYF. CDR3 bases: TGTGCCAGCAGTTTATTGGGGGAGGGCTCAGATACGCAGTATTTT.

CDR3 in DNA: TGTGCCAGCAGTCGAGGGCCGGACTATGGCTACACCTTC. Its protein product is CASSRGPDYGYTF. The chain links TRBV27 to TRBJ1-2; D call uncertain. Trimming left V 5 bases short and J 3 bases short, with 10 bases between. The CDR3 runs to 13 residues. Germline CDR1 reads MNHEY; CDR2 reads SMNVEV (reference sequence).